This TCR beta chain was retrieved from a study of human T cells and chemical hapten exposure. The time point here: patch test 3, about 24 weeks after DPC sensitization. Stated treatment: therapeutic diphenylcyclopropenone sensitization with weekly scalp DPC. TCRdb reprocessed the RACE reads via MiXCR and lists one record per CDR3 protein. The table has some 96,000 distinct CDR3 sequences, roughly a quarter seen once. The V gene lost 5 bases and the J gene lost 10 bases, with 18 bases spanning the gap. CDR1 LGHDT and CDR2 YNNKEL come from the germline V gene (reference sequence). CDR3 length equals 14 residues.

This chain joins TRBV3-1 and TRBJ2-1; unclear D gene. The source material was whole blood, sampled in connection with sensitization to the hapten diphenylcyclopropenone (DPC). This receptor was identified in a middle-aged man with alopecia areata. Some clones in this sample may be carry-over from other donors' samples. Here the CDR3 reads CASSLVSTLAEQFF. In nucleotides, the CDR3 is TGTGCCAGCAGCTTGGTTTCTACCCTGGCGGAGCAGTTCTTC.